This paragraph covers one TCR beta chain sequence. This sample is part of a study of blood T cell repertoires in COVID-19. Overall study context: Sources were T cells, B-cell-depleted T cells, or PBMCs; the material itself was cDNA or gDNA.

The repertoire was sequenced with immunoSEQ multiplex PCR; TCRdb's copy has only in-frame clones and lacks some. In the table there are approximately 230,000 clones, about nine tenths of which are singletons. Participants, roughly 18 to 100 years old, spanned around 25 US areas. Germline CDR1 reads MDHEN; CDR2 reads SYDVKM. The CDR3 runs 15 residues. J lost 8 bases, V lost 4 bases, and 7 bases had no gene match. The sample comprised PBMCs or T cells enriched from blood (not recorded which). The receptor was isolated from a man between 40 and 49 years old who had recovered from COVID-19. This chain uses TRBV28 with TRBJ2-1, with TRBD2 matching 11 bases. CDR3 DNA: TGTGCCAGCAGTTCCCACGCTAGCGGGGGGTATGAGCAGTTCTTC. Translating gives CASSSHASGGYEQFF.